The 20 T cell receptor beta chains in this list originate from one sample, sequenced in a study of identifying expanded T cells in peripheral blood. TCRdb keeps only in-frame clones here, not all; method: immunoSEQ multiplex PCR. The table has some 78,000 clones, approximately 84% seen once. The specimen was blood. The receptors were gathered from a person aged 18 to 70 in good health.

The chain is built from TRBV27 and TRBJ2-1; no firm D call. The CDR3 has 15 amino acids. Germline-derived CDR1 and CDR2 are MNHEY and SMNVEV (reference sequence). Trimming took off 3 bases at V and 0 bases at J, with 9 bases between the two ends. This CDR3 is CASSFPESSYNEQFF. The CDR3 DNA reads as TGTGCCAGCAGTTTCCCGGAGAGCTCCTACAATGAGCAGTTCTTC.

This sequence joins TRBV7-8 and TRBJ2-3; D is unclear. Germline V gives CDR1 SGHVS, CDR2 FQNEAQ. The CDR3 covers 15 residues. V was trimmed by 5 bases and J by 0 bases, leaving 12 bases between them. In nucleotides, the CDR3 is TGTGCCAGCAGCCGCCGAAGAATAAGCACAGATACGCAGTATTTT. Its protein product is CASSRRRISTDTQYF.

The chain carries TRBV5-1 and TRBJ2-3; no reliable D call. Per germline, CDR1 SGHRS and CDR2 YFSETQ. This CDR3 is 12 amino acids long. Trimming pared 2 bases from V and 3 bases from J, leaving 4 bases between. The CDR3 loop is CASSLETDTQYF. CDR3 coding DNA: TGCGCCAGCAGCTTAGAGACAGATACGCAGTATTTT.

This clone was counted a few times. The CDR3 protein is CASSSRTDNQPQHF. The CDR3 nucleotides read TGTGCCAGCAGCTCCAGGACAGACAATCAGCCCCAGCATTTT. This rearrangement joins TRBV6-5 to TRBJ1-5; D is possibly TRBD1 (6 bases). The CDR3 consists of 14 residues. V was cut by 6 bases and J by 3 bases, with 12 bases left in between. Germline V lookup: CDR1 MNHEY, CDR2 SVGAGI.

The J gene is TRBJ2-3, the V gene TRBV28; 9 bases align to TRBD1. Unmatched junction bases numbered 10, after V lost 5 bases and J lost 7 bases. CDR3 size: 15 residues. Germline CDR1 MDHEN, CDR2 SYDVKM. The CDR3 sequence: CASSLPGQGVNTQYF. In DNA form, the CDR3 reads TGTGCCAGCAGTCTTCCGGGACAGGGAGTAAATACGCAGTATTTT.

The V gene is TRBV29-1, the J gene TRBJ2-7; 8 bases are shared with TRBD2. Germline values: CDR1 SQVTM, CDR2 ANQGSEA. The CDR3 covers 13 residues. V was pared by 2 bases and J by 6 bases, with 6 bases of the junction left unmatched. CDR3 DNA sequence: TGCAGCGTTGAATTTCCGGGACTAGTCGAGCAGTACTTC. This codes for CSVEFPGLVEQYF.

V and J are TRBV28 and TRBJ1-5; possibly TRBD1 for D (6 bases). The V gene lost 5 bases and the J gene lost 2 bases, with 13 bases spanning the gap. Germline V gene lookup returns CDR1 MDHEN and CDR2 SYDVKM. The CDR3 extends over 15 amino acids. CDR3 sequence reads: CASSPQGFGNQPQHF. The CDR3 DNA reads TGTGCCAGCAGTCCCCAGGGGTTTGGCAATCAGCCCCAGCATTTT.

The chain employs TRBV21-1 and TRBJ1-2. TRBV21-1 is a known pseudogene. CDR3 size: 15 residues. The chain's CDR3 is CASSKEARLNYGYTF. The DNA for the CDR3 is TGTGCCAGCAGCAAAGAGGCTCGGCTCAACTATGGCTACACCTTC.

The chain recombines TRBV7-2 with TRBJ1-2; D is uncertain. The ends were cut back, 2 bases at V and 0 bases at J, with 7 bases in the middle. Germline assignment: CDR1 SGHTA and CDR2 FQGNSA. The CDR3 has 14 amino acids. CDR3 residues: CASSLSLANYGYTF. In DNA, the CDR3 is TGTGCCAGCAGCTTAAGTTTAGCTAACTATGGCTACACCTTC.

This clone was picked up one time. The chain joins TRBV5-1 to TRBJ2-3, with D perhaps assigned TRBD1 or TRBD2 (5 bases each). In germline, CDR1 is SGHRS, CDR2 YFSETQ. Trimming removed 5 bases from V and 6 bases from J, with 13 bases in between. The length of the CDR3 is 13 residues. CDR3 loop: CASSGTLGDTQYF. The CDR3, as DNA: TGCGCCAGCAGTGGGACCCTGGGGGATACGCAGTATTTT.

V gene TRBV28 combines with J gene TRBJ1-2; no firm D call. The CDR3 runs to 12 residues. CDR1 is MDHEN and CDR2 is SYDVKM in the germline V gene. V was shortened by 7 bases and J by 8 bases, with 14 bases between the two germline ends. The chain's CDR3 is CASTFERGGYTF. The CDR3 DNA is TGTGCCAGCACTTTTGAAAGAGGGGGCTACACCTTC.

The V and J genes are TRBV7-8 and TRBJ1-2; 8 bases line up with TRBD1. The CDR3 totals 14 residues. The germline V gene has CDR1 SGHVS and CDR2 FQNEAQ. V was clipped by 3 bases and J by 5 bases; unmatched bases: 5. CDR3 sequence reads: CASSFGQGGYGYTF. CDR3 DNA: TGTGCCAGCAGCTTCGGACAGGGAGGATATGGCTACACCTTC.

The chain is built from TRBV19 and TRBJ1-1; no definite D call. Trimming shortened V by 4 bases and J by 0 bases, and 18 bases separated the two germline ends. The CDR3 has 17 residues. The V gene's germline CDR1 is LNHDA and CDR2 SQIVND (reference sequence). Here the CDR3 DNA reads TGTGCCAGTAGTAATGCGTCCAGAGATTACATGAACACTGAAGCTTTCTTT. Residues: CASSNASRDYMNTEAFF.

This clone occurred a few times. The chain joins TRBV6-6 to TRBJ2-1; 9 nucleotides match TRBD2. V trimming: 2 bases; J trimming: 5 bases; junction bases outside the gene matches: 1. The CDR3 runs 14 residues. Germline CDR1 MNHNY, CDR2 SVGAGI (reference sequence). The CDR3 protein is CASSYPSGDNEQFF. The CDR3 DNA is TGTGCCAGCAGTTACCCTAGCGGGGACAATGAGCAGTTCTTC.

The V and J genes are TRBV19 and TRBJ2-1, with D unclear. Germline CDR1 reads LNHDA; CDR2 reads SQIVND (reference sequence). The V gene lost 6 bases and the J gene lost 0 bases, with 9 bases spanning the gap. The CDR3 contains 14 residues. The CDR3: CASSDSGSYNEQFF. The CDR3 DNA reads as TGTGCCAGTAGCGACTCGGGCTCCTACAATGAGCAGTTCTTC.

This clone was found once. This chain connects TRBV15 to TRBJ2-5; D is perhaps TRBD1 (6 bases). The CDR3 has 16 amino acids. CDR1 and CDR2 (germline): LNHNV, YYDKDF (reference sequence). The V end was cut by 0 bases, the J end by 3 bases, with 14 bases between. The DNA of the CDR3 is TGTGCCACCAGCAGAGACCCGACAGGATCTGAAGAGACCCAGTACTTC. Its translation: CATSRDPTGSEETQYF.

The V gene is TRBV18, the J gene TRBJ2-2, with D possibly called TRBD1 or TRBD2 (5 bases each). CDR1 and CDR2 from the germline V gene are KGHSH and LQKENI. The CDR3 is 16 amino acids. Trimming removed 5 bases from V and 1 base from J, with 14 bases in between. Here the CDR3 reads CASSSTGTENTGELFF. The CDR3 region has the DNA TGTGCCAGCTCATCCACCGGGACCGAGAACACCGGGGAGCTGTTTTTT.

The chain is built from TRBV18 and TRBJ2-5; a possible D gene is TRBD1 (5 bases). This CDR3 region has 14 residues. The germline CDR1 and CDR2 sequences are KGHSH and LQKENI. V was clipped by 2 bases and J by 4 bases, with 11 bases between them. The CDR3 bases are TGTGCCAGCTCACCAGGGTCCCAGGGAGAGACCCAGTACTTC. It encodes CASSPGSQGETQYF.

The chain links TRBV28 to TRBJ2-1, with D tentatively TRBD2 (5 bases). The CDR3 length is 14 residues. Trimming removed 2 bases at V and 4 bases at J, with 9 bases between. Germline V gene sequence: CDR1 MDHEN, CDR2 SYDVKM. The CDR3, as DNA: TGTGCCAGCAGTTTAGCGGGCGTATACAATGAGCAGTTCTTC. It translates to CASSLAGVYNEQFF.

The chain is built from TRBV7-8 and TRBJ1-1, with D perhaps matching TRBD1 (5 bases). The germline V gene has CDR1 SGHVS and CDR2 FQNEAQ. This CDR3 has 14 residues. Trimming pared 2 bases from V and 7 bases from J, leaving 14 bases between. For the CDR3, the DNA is TGTGCCAGCAGCTTAACTTTCGGTGACAGTGAAGCTTTCTTT. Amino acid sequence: CASSLTFGDSEAFF.